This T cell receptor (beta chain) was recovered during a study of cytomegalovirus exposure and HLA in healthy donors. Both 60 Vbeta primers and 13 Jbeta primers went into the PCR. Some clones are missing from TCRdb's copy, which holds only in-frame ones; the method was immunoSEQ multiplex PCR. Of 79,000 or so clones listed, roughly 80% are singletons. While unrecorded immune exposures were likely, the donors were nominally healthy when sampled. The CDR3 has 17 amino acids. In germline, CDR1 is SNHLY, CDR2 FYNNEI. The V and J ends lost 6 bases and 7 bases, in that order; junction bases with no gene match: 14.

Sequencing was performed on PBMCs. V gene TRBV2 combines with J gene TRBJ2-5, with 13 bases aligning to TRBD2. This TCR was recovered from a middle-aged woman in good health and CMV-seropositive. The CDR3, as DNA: TGTGCCAGCAGCCGCATCACTAGCGGGGGGGATTCGGGGACCCAGTACTTC. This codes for CASSRITSGGDSGTQYF.